These 7 T cell receptor beta chains were sequenced from one sample in a study of blood T cells in healthy people across ages. A J-beta primer mix and a sample-barcoded 5' primer were used in a second PCR of about 7 to 12 cycles. TCRdb re-analysed the 5' RACE reads in MiXCR, keeping a single row per CDR3 protein. Here the sample spans 600,000 to 850,000 distinct CDR3 sequences, roughly 25% being singletons. This sample also appeared in a second study, on T cells of mothers and their children.

Material: blood. The source of these receptors is a boy aged 10-17 years in good health.

J is TRBJ2-5 and V is TRBV11-2; maybe TRBD2 (6 bases). Germline lookup yields CDR1 SGHAT and CDR2 FQNNGV. This CDR3 is built from 14 residues. V lost 5 bases and J 7 bases, leaving 17 bases between the germline ends. CDR3 in DNA: TGTGCCAGCAGCCCGCTTGGGGGAGGACGGACCCAGTACTTC. The encoded protein is CASSPLGGGRTQYF.

The rearrangement joins TRBV24-1 to TRBJ2-7; TRBD2 is a possible D gene (5 bases). CDR3 length: 14 residues. V dropped 7 bases and J dropped 7 bases, with 19 bases sitting between them. Germline-derived CDR1 and CDR2 are KGHDR and SFDVKD. The CDR3 is CATRPTRALFEQYF. In DNA, the CDR3 is TGTGCCACCAGACCCACGAGGGCCCTATTTGAGCAGTACTTC.

The genes are TRBV20-1 and TRBJ2-7, with D unresolved. The CDR3 has 13 amino acids. V was trimmed by 2 bases and J by 2 bases, leaving 10 bases between them. Germline V gene lookup returns CDR1 DFQATT and CDR2 SNEGSKA (reference sequence). The CDR3 spells CSARSGATYEQYF. CDR3 sequence (DNA): TGCAGTGCTAGATCGGGCGCGACCTACGAGCAGTACTTC.

The rearrangement joins TRBV27 to TRBJ2-7, with 8 bases aligning to TRBD1. V trimming: 3 bases; J trimming: 2 bases; junction bases outside the gene matches: 3. The CDR3 has 14 residues. CDR1 is MNHEY and CDR2 is SMNVEV in the germline V gene (reference sequence). This CDR3 is CASSFRDRPYEQYF. In DNA, the CDR3 is TGTGCCAGCAGTTTCCGGGACAGGCCCTACGAGCAGTACTTC.

The rearrangement links TRBV7-2 to TRBJ1-1; 9 nucleotides agree with TRBD1. Germline V lookup: CDR1 SGHTA, CDR2 FQGNSA. J was trimmed by 11 bases and V by 6 bases; bases with no gene match: 7. The CDR3 has 12 amino acids. CDR3 region: CASRRTGAEAFF. The CDR3 nucleotides are TGTGCCAGCAGGCGGACAGGGGCCGAGGCTTTCTTT.

The rearrangement uses TRBV9 and TRBJ2-7; TRBD1 aligns across 7 bases. J was trimmed by 3 bases and V by 0 bases; bases with no gene match: 3. Germline assignment: CDR1 SGDLS and CDR2 YYNGEE. This CDR3 is built from 14 residues. CDR3 bases: TGTGCCAGCAGCGTAGGTTCAGGGGGCTACGAGCAGTACTTC. Amino acid sequence: CASSVGSGGYEQYF. The entire variable domain, with the rest obtained from reference TRBV9 and TRBJ2-7, is as follows: DSGVTQTPKHLITATGQRVTLRCSPRSGDLSVYWYQQSLDQGLQFLIQYYNGEERAKGNILERFSAQQFPDLHSELNLSSLELGDSALYFCASSVGSGGYEQYFGPGTRLTVT.

This chain links TRBV7-2 with TRBJ2-1; D is unresolved. The length of the CDR3 is 15 residues. Trimming shortened V by 5 bases and J by 1 base, and 12 bases separated the two germline ends. The germline V gene encodes CDR1 SGHTA and CDR2 FQGNSA. The chain's CDR3 is CASSPEGRSYNEQFF. CDR3 nucleotides: TGTGCCAGCAGCCCCGAAGGGCGGTCCTACAATGAGCAGTTCTTC.